Included here is one T cell receptor beta chain sequence, with context. Germline assignment: CDR1 MNHNS and CDR2 SASEGT. V lost 5 bases, J lost 9 bases, and 29 bases stayed unmatched. The CDR3 runs 22 residues. Using a CD8+CD4-CCR7+CD45RA+ phenotype, naive CD8 T cells were sorted. The entry originates in a study of molecular identifiers for immune sequencing clone quantification. TCRdb fed the PCR reads into MiXCR, producing one record per CDR3 protein. The table lists 85,000 to 95,000 distinct CDR3 sequences, around 19% of them singletons. Sequenced input: naive CD8+ T cells from blood, with Jurkat cell RNA spiked in. As for subset: FACS-sorted CD8+CD4-CCR7+CD45RA+ naive T cells. The chain has TRBV6-1 and TRBJ2-1, with 12 nucleotides matching TRBD2. The sequence was obtained from a human donor in good health. Some libraries in this study had Jurkat cell RNA spiked in. CDR3 bases: TGTGCCAGCAGTCTAAGATACGTTGGACTAGCGGGGAGGGGAGATTCTATAGTTGAGCAGTTCTTC. It is translated as CASSLRYVGLAGRGDSIVEQFF.